This passage covers 28 T cell receptor beta chains from one sample sequenced in a study of T cell changes during pregnancy in multiple sclerosis. This table comes from immunoSEQ multiplex PCR, and its TCRdb copy is limited to in-frame clones, with some not included. Of about 40,000 clones listed, roughly 93% were seen once; the top ten hold around 8.3%. This sample comprised CD8+ T cells from peripheral blood mononuclear cells, obtained in the third trimester of pregnancy. These receptors were collected from a female donor with multiple sclerosis, enrolled in a pregnancy study.

The V call is TRBV4-1, the J call TRBJ2-2, with 13 bases aligning to TRBD2. V was pared by 2 bases and J by 4 bases, with 10 bases of the junction left unmatched. The CDR3 extends over 19 amino acids. Germline CDR1 is MGHRA and CDR2 is YSYEKL. In DNA form, the CDR3 reads TGCGCCAGCAGCCAACTAACTAGCGGGGGGGCCGGAGGCACCGGGGAGCTGTTTTTT. Translation gives CASSQLTSGGAGGTGELFF.

The J gene is TRBJ1-5, the V gene TRBV15, with D perhaps matching TRBD1 (6 bases). Germline V lookup: CDR1 LNHNV, CDR2 YYDKDF (reference sequence). This CDR3 comprises 14 residues. Trimming took off 5 bases at V and 5 bases at J, with 13 bases between the two ends. The CDR3 region has the DNA TGTGCCACCAGCGGCCCACAGGGATATCAGCCCCAGCATTTT. As protein: CATSGPQGYQPQHF.

The rearrangement joins TRBV10-2 to TRBJ1-2, with D perhaps TRBD1 (6 bases). Trimming took 0 bases from V and 3 from J, leaving 11 bases between them. CDR3 size: 15 residues. The V gene's germline CDR1 is WSHSY and CDR2 SAAADI. The CDR3 DNA sequence: TGCGCCAGCAGTGAGTCGTCAGGGGAGTACTATGGCTACACCTTC. This codes for CASSESSGEYYGYTF.

CDR3 sequence reads: CASSPGTTHEQFF. DNA of the CDR3: TGTGCCAGCAGCCCCGGGACTACGCATGAGCAGTTCTTC. The chain joins TRBV5-6 to TRBJ2-1; 7 positions match TRBD2. After removal of 4 bases from V and 8 bases from J, the junction contained 6 bases not matched to a gene. The germline CDR1 and CDR2 sequences are SGHDT and YYEEEE. The CDR3 totals 13 residues.

V gene TRBV5-1 combines with J gene TRBJ2-1; D remains ambiguous. V lost 0 bases and J 3 bases, leaving 13 bases between the germline ends. The CDR3 is made up of 16 amino acids. CDR1 is SGHRS and CDR2 is YFSETQ in the germline V gene. Here the CDR3 reads CASSLGDFLDYNEQFF. CDR3 bases: TGCGCCAGCAGCTTGGGAGACTTCCTGGACTACAATGAGCAGTTCTTC.

The genes are TRBV11-3 and TRBJ2-3, with D uncertain. The V gene lost 5 bases and the J gene lost 6 bases, with 9 bases spanning the gap. CDR3 size: 12 residues. Germline-derived CDR1 and CDR2 are SGHNT and YENEEA. CDR3 sequence reads: CASSPDGDTQYF. The CDR3 DNA sequence: TGTGCCAGCAGCCCAGACGGGGATACGCAGTATTTT.

The chain joins TRBV11-1 to TRBJ2-1; 8 bases map to TRBD1. CDR3 length: 13 amino acids. Per germline, CDR1 SGHAT and CDR2 FQDESV (reference sequence). The junction had 5 bases not matched to a gene; V was cut back by 5 bases and J by 8 bases. CDR3 protein: CASSADRDDEQFF. In DNA form, the CDR3 reads TGTGCCAGCAGCGCGGACAGGGACGATGAGCAGTTCTTC.

The chain couples TRBV12-5 to TRBJ1-1; 8 bases are shared with TRBD1. The length of the CDR3 is 18 residues. In germline, CDR1 is LGHNT, CDR2 FRNRAP. The junction had 11 bases not matched to a gene; V was cut back by 1 base and J by 1 base. Here the CDR3 reads CASGLAILSGGANTEAFF. CDR3 bases: TGTGCTAGTGGTTTGGCCATTCTGTCAGGGGGCGCGAACACTGAAGCTTTCTTT.

The rearrangement joins TRBV7-9 to TRBJ2-7, with D maybe TRBD1 (6 bases). CDR1 and CDR2 (germline): SEHNR, FQNEAQ (reference sequence). Trimming removed 2 bases at V and 2 bases at J, with 7 bases between. CDR3 length: 13 residues. The CDR3 DNA reads TGTGCCAGCAGCTTACAGGGGACCTACGAGCAGTACTTC. This codes for CASSLQGTYEQYF.

V is TRBV6-1 and J is TRBJ1-4, with 7 positions matching TRBD1. CDR1 is MNHNS, CDR2 SASEGT, per germline. The CDR3 covers 16 residues. The ends lost 2 bases at V and 6 bases at J; junction bases unmatched: 9. The CDR3 nucleotides read TGTGCCAGCAGTGAATCTGCCGGGACAGCACATGAAAAACTGTTTTTT. Translation: CASSESAGTAHEKLFF.

The rearrangement uses TRBV5-6 and TRBJ2-1; TRBD2 agrees at 8 bases. The germline gives CDR1 SGHDT, CDR2 YYEEEE. V was pared by 2 bases and J by 6 bases, with 7 bases of the junction left unmatched. The CDR3 has 15 amino acids. This CDR3 is CASSFGGGPGNEQFF. CDR3 sequence (DNA): TGTGCCAGCAGCTTCGGCGGGGGGCCGGGCAATGAGCAGTTCTTC.

The chain links TRBV4-1 to TRBJ1-3, with TRBD1 matching over 8 bases. J was trimmed by 10 bases and V by 1 base; bases with no gene match: 3. Germline lookup yields CDR1 MGHRA and CDR2 YSYEKL. This CDR3 has 13 residues. As DNA, the CDR3 is TGCGCCAGCAGCCAAGGGCAGGGGGCGACCATATATTTT. This encodes CASSQGQGATIYF.

This rearrangement joins TRBV13 to TRBJ1-4; TRBD1 matches at 8 bases. Germline loops: CDR1 PRHDT, CDR2 FYEKMQ (reference sequence). The CDR3 spans 14 residues. V was clipped by 2 bases and J by 7 bases; unmatched bases: 3. CDR3 protein: CASSLYRGSEKLFF. The CDR3 coding sequence is TGTGCCAGCAGCTTATACAGGGGGAGTGAAAAACTGTTTTTT.

V usage is TRBV4-1 and J usage is TRBJ1-2; D possibly corresponds to TRBD1 (6 bases). This CDR3 spans 14 amino acids. Deletions cut 0 bases from V and 4 bases from J, with 9 bases between. Germline CDR1 MGHRA, CDR2 YSYEKL. The CDR3 region is CASSQEGAGYGYTF. The CDR3, as DNA: TGCGCCAGCAGCCAAGAGGGGGCCGGCTATGGCTACACCTTC.

The chain combines TRBV11-1 with TRBJ2-3; TRBD2 aligns across 9 bases. Germline V gives CDR1 SGHAT, CDR2 FQDESV (reference sequence). This CDR3 is built from 16 residues. Trimming at V came to 5 bases and at J to 4 bases, leaving 10 bases not matched to a gene. Written as DNA, the CDR3 is TGTGCCAGCAGCCCACAGCGCGGGGGGGCACCAGATACGCAGTATTTT. Encoded protein: CASSPQRGGAPDTQYF. Using reference TRBV11-1 and TRBJ2-3 for the parts outside the CDR3, the full variable domain is EAEVAQSPRYKITEKSQAVAFWCDPISGHATLYWYRQILGQGPELLVQFQDESVVDDSQLPKDRFSAERLKGVDSTLKIQPAELGDSAMYLCASSPQRGGAPDTQYFGPGTRLTVL.

This rearrangement joins TRBV6-5 to TRBJ2-5; 11 bases are shared with TRBD2. This CDR3 has 16 residues. CDR1 is MNHEY and CDR2 is SVGAGI in the germline V gene. J gave up 3 bases and V 1 base, and 4 bases lay outside the gene matches. The CDR3 region has the DNA TGTGCCAGCAGTTACTTGACTAGCGGGGTTAAAGAGACCCAGTACTTC. Translation: CASSYLTSGVKETQYF.

V is TRBV7-7 and J is TRBJ2-5; 8 nucleotides agree with TRBD2. Germline CDR1 and CDR2: SSHAT and FNYEAQ (reference sequence). This CDR3 comprises 13 residues. CDR3 sequence (DNA): TGTGCTAGTGCGGCTAGCGGGTTTGAGACCCAGTACTTC. Its translation is CASAASGFETQYF.

The chain is built from TRBV7-9 and TRBJ1-1; 8 nucleotides agree with TRBD1. The CDR3 runs to 12 residues. CDR1 SEHNR and CDR2 FQNEAQ come from the germline V gene (reference sequence). V shed 9 bases, J shed 4 bases, and the junction held 4 bases outside the gene matches. The CDR3 DNA is TGTGCCAGTACAGGGGGAAGCACTGAAGCTTTCTTT. Translated: CASTGGSTEAFF. The variable domain in full, completed from reference TRBV7-9 and TRBJ1-1, reads DTGVSQNPRHKITKRGQNVTFRCDPISEHNRLYWYRQTLGQGPEFLTYFQNEAQLEKSRLLSDRFSAERPKGSFSTLEIQRTEQGDSAMYLCASTGGSTEAFFGQGTRLTVV.

J is TRBJ2-1 and V is TRBV11-2; 9 bases line up with TRBD1. J was trimmed by 10 bases and V by 5 bases; bases with no gene match: 3. Germline V gene lookup returns CDR1 SGHAT and CDR2 FQNNGV. This CDR3 region has 12 residues. This CDR3 reads CASSPQGAEQFF. CDR3 nucleotide sequence: TGTGCCAGCAGCCCACAGGGGGCCGAGCAGTTCTTC.

The sample holds one count of this clone. The chain employs TRBV11-1 and TRBJ1-1, with D possibly matching TRBD1 (5 bases). Germline V CDR1 and CDR2: SGHAT, FQDESV (reference sequence). The CDR3 length is 16 residues. V was trimmed by 5 bases and J by 6 bases, leaving 22 bases between them. CDR3 protein: CASSPFGGELFAEAFF. The CDR3, as DNA: TGTGCCAGCAGCCCCTTCGGGGGAGAGCTATTCGCTGAAGCTTTCTTT.

In DNA form, the CDR3 reads TGTGCCATCTGGGGAGTCAGCTCCTATAATTCACCCCTCCACTTT. This codes for CAIWGVSSYNSPLHF. The chain uses TRBV2 and TRBJ1-6; D not certain. V lost 10 bases to trimming and J lost 0 bases, with 13 bases between them. The CDR3 totals 15 residues. Germline-derived CDR1 and CDR2 are SNHLY and FYNNEI. Looking up the rest from reference TRBV2 and TRBJ1-6 gives the full variable domain: EPEVTQTPSHQVTQMGQEVILRCVPISNHLYFYWYRQILGQKVEFLVSFYNNEISEKSEIFDDQFSVERPDGSNFTLKIRSTKLEDSAMYFCAIWGVSSYNSPLHFGNGTRLTVT.

The chain carries TRBV4-2 and TRBJ1-5, with D tentatively TRBD1 (5 bases). Germline values: CDR1 LGHNA, CDR2 YNFKEQ. The CDR3 totals 16 residues. V lost 4 bases to trimming and J lost 5 bases, with 18 bases between them. CDR3: CASSPSGGSWDQPQHF. The CDR3 region has the DNA TGTGCCAGCAGCCCCTCCGGGGGAAGTTGGGATCAGCCCCAGCATTTT.

This chain joins TRBV9 and TRBJ2-7; 9 bases align to TRBD1. V trimming: 3 bases; J trimming: 3 bases; junction bases outside the gene matches: 4. CDR3 length: 14 amino acids. From germline, CDR1 is SGDLS and CDR2 YYNGEE. This CDR3 is CASSGQGGHYEQYF. As DNA, the CDR3 is TGTGCCAGCAGCGGACAGGGGGGCCACTACGAGCAGTACTTC.

This clone was detected once. The chain couples TRBV5-4 to TRBJ2-3; TRBD1 matches at 7 bases. This CDR3 has 15 residues. With 3 bases clipped from V and 0 bases from J, the junction kept 4 bases outside the gene matches. Germline assignment: CDR1 SGHNT and CDR2 YYREEE (reference sequence). This CDR3 is CASSWGQTSTDTQYF. CDR3 sequence (DNA): TGTGCCAGCAGCTGGGGACAGACAAGCACAGATACGCAGTATTTT. Supplemented by reference TRBV5-4 and TRBJ2-3, the full variable domain reads ETGVTQSPTHLIKTRGQQVTLRCSSQSGHNTVSWYQQALGQGPQFIFQYYREEENGRGNFPPRFSGLQFPNYSSELNVNALELDDSALYLCASSWGQTSTDTQYFGPGTRLTVL.

The rearrangement joins TRBV7-9 to TRBJ2-1, with D tentatively TRBD2 (7 bases). Germline assignment: CDR1 SEHNR and CDR2 FQNEAQ (reference sequence). Trimming removed 0 bases from V and 6 bases from J, with 9 bases in between. This CDR3 region has 14 residues. CDR3 protein: CASSLAGGANEQFF. The CDR3 coding sequence is TGTGCCAGCAGCTTAGCGGGGGGGGCCAATGAGCAGTTCTTC.

This chain connects TRBV5-1 to TRBJ2-3; 10 nucleotides line up with TRBD2. The ends lost 2 bases at V and 4 bases at J; junction bases unmatched: 7. The CDR3 extends over 16 amino acids. Germline CDR1 is SGHRS and CDR2 is YFSETQ. The CDR3 nucleotides read TGCGCCAGCAGCTTTAAGCGGGGGGGCTCGGCAGATACGCAGTATTTT. Encoded protein: CASSFKRGGSADTQYF. Using reference TRBV5-1 and TRBJ2-3 for the parts outside the CDR3, the full variable domain is KAGVTQTPRYLIKTRGQQVTLSCSPISGHRSVSWYQQTPGQGLQFLFEYFSETQRNKGNFPGRFSGRQFSNSRSEMNVSTLELGDSALYLCASSFKRGGSADTQYFGPGTRLTVL.

V gene TRBV19 combines with J gene TRBJ2-5; TRBD2 matches 7 bases. Germline CDR1 LNHDA, CDR2 SQIVND (reference sequence). Germline trimming cut 5 bases from V and 0 bases from J; bases unmatched to any gene: 6. The CDR3 totals 15 residues. CDR3: CASSGGEADQETQYF. The CDR3 nucleotides read TGTGCCAGTAGTGGGGGGGAAGCGGACCAAGAGACCCAGTACTTC.

This chain joins TRBV6-1 and TRBJ2-2; TRBD1 might be the D (6 bases). CDR1 is MNHNS and CDR2 is SASEGT in the germline V gene. This CDR3 contains 17 residues. With 1 base removed from V and 6 bases from J, the gap between germline ends came to 18 bases. The DNA of the CDR3 is TGTGCCAGCAGTGAAGAGTGGGGGACAATCTTAGCCGGGGAGCTGTTTTTT. Translated, it gives CASSEEWGTILAGELFF.